The T cell receptor (beta chain) under discussion was sequenced for a study of shared clonotypes between healthy human individuals. For the study at large: Samples came from two female and a few male donors aged 18 to 49.

TCRdb's table, derived via immunoSEQ multiplex PCR, lists solely in-frame clones and lacks some. The table shows about 2.3 million clones, with 80% to 95% occurring only once. A note on this clone: Its antigen remains unknown.

Germline loops: CDR1 MDHEN, CDR2 SYDVKM. With 8 bases removed from V and 5 bases from J, the gap between germline ends came to 12 bases. The CDR3 totals 12 residues. A CD45RA-negative memory subset and a CD45RA+ naive subset were separated from the CD4+ cells. Study-level points and caveats: Shared across four donors were 4% to 5% of the naive CD4 clonotypes.

The gene calls are TRBV28 and TRBJ1-2; D is unresolved. The sample taken for sequencing was naive CD4+ T cells from PBMCs. Subset specified: CD45RA+ positively selected. The receptor was isolated from a man aged 18 to 35 in good health. Some clones in this sample may be carry-over from other donors' samples. DNA for the CDR3: TGTGCCAGCGGCAACCGATTATATGGCTACACCTTC. This codes for CASGNRLYGYTF.